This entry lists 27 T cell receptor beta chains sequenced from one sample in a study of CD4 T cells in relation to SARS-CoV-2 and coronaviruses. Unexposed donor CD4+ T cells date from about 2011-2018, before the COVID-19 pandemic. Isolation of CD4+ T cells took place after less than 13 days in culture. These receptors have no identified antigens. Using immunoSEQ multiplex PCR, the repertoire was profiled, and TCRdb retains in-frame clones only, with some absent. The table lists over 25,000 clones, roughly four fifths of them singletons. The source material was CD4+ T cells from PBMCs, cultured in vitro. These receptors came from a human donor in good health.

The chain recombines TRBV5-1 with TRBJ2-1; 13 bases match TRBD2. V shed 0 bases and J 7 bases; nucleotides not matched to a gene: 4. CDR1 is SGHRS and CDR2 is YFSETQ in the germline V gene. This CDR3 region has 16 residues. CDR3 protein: CASSLELAGGWNEQFF. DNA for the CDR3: TGCGCCAGCAGCTTGGAACTAGCGGGGGGGTGGAATGAGCAGTTCTTC.

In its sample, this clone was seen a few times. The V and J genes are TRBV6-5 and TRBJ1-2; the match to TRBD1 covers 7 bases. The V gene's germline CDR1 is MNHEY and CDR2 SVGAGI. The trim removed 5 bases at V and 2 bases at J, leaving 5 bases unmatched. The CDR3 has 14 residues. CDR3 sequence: CASSPTGRNYGYTF. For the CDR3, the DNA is TGTGCCAGCAGTCCGACAGGGCGGAACTATGGCTACACCTTC.

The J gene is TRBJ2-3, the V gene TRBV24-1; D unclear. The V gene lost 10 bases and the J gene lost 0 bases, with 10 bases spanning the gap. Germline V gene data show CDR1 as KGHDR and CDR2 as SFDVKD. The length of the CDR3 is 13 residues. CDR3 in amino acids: CATASASTDTQYF. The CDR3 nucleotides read TGTGCCACAGCGAGCGCTAGCACAGATACGCAGTATTTT.

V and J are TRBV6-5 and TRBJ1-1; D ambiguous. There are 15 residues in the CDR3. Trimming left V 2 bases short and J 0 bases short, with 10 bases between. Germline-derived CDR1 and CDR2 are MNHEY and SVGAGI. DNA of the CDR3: TGTGCCAGCAGTTACGGATATAACATGAACACTGAAGCTTTCTTT. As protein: CASSYGYNMNTEAFF.

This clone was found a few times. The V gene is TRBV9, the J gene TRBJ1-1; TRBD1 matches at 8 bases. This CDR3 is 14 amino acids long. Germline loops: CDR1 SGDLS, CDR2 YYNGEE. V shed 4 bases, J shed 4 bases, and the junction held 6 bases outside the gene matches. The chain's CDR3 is CASSPRTGITEAFF. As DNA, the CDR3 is TGTGCCAGCAGCCCGAGGACAGGGATCACTGAAGCTTTCTTT.

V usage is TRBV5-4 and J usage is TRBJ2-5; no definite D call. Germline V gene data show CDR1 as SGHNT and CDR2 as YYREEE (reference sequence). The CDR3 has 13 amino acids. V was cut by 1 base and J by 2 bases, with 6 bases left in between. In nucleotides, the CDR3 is TGTGCCAGCAGCTTGAGGACGCAAGAGACCCAGTACTTC. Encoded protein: CASSLRTQETQYF.

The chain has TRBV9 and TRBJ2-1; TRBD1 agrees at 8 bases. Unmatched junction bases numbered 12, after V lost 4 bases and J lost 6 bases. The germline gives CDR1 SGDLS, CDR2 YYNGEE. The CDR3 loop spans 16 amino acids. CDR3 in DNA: TGTGCCAGCAGCCCCCCCGAGCAGGGGGCTTTCAATGAGCAGTTCTTC. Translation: CASSPPEQGAFNEQFF.

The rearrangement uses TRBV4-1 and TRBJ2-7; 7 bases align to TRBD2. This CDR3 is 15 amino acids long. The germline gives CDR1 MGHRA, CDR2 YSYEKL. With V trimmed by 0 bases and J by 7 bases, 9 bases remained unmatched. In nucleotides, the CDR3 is TGCGCCAGCAGCCAAGACCGGGTGCGGGAGCGTGAGCAGTACTTC. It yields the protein CASSQDRVREREQYF.

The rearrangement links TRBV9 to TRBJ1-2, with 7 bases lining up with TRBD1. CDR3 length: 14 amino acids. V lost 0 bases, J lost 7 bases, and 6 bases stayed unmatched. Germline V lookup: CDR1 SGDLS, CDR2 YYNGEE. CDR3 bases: TGTGCCAGCAGCGTAGCCCGACAGGGTACTGGCTACACCTTC. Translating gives CASSVARQGTGYTF.

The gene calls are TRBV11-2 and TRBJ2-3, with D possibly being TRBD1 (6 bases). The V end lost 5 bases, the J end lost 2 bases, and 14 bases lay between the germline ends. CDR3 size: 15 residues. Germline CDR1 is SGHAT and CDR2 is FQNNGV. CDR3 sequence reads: CASSIQGVLTDTQYF. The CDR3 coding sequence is TGTGCCAGCAGCATACAGGGCGTCCTCACAGATACGCAGTATTTT.

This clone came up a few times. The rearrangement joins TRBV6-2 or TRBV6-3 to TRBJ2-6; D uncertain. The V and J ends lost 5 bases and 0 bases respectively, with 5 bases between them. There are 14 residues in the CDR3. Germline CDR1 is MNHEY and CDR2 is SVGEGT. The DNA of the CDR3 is TGTGCCAGCAGTCGAGACTCTGGGGCCAACGTCCTGACTTTC. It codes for CASSRDSGANVLTF.

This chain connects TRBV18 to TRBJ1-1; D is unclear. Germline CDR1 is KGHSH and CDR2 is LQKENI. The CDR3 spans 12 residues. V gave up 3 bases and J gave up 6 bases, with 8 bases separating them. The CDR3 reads CASSPPFAEAFF. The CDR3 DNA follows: TGTGCCAGCTCACCCCCCTTCGCTGAAGCTTTCTTT.

The CDR3 nucleotides read TGTGCCAGCAGCCAAGATTGGTCCGACAGGCCCTACGAGCAGTACTTC. The encoded protein is CASSQDWSDRPYEQYF. V usage is TRBV3-1 (or the pseudogene TRBV3-2) and J usage is TRBJ2-7; a weak D match, TRBD1 (6 bases). Germline CDR1 reads LGHDT; CDR2 reads YNNKEL (reference sequence). This CDR3 has 16 residues. The V end lost 0 bases, the J end lost 2 bases, and 14 bases lay between the germline ends.

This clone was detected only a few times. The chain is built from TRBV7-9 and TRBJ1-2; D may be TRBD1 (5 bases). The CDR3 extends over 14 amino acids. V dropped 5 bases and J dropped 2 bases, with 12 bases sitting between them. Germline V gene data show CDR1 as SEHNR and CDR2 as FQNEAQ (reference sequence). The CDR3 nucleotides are TGTGCCAGCAGCCCCACGGGGGGGAACTATGGCTACACCTTC. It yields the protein CASSPTGGNYGYTF.

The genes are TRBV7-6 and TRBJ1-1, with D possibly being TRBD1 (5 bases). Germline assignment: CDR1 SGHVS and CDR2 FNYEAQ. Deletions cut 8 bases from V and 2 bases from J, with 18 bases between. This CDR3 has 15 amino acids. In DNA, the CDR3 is TGTGCCAGCGGACCTAAGGGGCATGCAAACACTGAAGCTTTCTTT. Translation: CASGPKGHANTEAFF.

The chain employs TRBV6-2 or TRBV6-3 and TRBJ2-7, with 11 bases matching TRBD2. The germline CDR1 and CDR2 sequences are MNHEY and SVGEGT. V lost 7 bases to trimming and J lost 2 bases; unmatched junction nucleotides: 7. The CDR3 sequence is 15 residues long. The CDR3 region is CASNPGTSGTYEQYF. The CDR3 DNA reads TGTGCCAGCAACCCCGGGACTAGCGGAACCTACGAGCAGTACTTC.

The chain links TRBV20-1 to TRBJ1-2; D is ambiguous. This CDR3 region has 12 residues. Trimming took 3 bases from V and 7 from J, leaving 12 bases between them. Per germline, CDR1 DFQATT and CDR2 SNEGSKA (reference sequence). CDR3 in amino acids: CSASGRLGGYTF. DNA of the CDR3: TGCAGTGCTAGTGGGAGGCTGGGTGGCTACACCTTC.

In DNA form, the CDR3 reads TGTGCCAGCAGCCAAGATCTAGCGGGCGGCGACAATGAGCAGTTCTTC. Translating gives CASSQDLAGGDNEQFF. The V gene is TRBV4-2, the J gene TRBJ2-1, with 8 bases aligning to TRBD2. The CDR3 is 16 residues long. The V gene's germline CDR1 is LGHNA and CDR2 YNFKEQ. After removal of 0 bases from V and 5 bases from J, the junction contained 6 bases not matched to a gene.

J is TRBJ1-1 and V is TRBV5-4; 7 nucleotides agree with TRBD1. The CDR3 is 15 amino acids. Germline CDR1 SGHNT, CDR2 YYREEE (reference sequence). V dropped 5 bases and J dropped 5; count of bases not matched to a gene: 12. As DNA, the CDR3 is TGTGCCAGCAGTCCGGCTAGTACAGGGGTTACTGAAGCTTTCTTT. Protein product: CASSPASTGVTEAFF.

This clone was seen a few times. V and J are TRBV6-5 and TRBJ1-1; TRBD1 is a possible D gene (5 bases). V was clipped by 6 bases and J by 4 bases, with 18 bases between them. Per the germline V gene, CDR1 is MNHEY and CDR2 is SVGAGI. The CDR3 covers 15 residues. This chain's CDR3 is CASSTLRDVGTEAFF. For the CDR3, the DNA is TGTGCCAGCAGCACACTCAGGGACGTGGGCACTGAAGCTTTCTTT.

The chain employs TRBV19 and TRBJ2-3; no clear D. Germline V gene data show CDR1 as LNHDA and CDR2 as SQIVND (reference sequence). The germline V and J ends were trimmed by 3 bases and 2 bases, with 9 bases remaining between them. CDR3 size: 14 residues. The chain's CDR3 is CASSIQHNTDTQYF. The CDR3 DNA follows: TGTGCCAGTAGTATCCAGCATAACACAGATACGCAGTATTTT.

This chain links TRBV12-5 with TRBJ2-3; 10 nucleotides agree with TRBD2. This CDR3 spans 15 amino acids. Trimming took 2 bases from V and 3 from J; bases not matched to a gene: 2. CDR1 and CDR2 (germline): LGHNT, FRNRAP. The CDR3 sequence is CASGLSSGGTDTQYF. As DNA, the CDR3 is TGTGCTAGTGGTTTGAGTAGCGGGGGGACAGATACGCAGTATTTT.

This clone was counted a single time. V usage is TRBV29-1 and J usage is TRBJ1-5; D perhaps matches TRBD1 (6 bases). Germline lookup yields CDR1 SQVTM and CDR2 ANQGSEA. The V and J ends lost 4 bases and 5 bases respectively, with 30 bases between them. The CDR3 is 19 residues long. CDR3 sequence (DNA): TGCAGCGTTGCCGGGTTAGGAGGGGGTGGACAGTACGGCGATCAGCCCCAGCATTTT. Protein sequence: CSVAGLGGGGQYGDQPQHF.

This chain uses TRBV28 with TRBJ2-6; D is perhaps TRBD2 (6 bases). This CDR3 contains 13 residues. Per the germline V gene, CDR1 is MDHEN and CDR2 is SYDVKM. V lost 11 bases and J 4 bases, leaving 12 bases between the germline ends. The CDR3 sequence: CALGSPGANVLTF. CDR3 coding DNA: TGTGCCCTCGGGAGTCCAGGGGCCAACGTCCTGACTTTC.

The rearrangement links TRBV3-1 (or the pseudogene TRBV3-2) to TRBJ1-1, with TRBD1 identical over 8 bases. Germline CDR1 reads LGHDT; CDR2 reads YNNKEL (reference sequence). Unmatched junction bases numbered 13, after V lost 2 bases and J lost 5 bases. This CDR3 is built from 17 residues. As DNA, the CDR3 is TGTGCCAGCAGCCAACAGGGGTGGCGACAGGGGAGGACTGAAGCTTTCTTT. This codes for CASSQQGWRQGRTEAFF.

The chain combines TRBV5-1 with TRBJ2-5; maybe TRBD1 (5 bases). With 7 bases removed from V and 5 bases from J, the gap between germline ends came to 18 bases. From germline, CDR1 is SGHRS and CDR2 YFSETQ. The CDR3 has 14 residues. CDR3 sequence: CASGIGVIGETQYF. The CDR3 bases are TGCGCCAGCGGGATAGGGGTAATTGGGGAGACCCAGTACTTC. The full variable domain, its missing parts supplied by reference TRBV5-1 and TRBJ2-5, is KAGVTQTPRYLIKTRGQQVTLSCSPISGHRSVSWYQQTPGQGLQFLFEYFSETQRNKGNFPGRFSGRQFSNSRSEMNVSTLELGDSALYLCASGIGVIGETQYFGPGTRLLVL.

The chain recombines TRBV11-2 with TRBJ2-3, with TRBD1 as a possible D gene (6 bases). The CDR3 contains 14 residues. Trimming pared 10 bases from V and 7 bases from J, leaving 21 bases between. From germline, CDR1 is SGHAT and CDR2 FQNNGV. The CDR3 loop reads CATPLSTGINTQYF. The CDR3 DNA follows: TGTGCCACCCCACTATCTACAGGGATAAATACGCAGTATTTT.